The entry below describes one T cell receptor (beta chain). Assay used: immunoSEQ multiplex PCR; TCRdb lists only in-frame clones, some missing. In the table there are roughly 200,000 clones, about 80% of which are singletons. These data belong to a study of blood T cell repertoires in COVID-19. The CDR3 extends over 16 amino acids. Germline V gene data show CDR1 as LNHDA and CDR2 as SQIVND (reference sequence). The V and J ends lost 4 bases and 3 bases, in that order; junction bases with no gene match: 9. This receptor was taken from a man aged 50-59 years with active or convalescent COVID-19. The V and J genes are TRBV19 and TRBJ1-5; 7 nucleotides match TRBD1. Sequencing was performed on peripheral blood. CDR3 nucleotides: TGTGCCAGTAGTACCCGCCCCGGGACAGACAATCAGCCCCAGCATTTT. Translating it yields CASSTRPGTDNQPQHF.